The 31 T cell receptor beta chains in this list originate from one sample, sequenced in a study of shared clonotypes between healthy human individuals. As defined, naive CD8 cells were CD45RO-negative and positively selected for CCR7, with terminally differentiated effector memory CD45RA+ cells excluded. The assay was immunoSEQ multiplex PCR, and TCRdb's table has in-frame clones only and misses some. This sample has some 2 million clones; about 95% occur once, and the top ten carry 0.9% to 1.5%. The material sequenced was naive CD8+ T cells sorted from blood. These receptors all come from a man younger than 35 in good health.

The chain has TRBV19 and TRBJ1-2; the match to TRBD1 covers 7 bases. From germline, CDR1 is LNHDA and CDR2 SQIVND (reference sequence). The CDR3 is 13 residues long. Trimming took 9 bases from V and 3 from J; bases not matched to a gene: 7. The CDR3 coding sequence is TGTGCCAGCGGGTGGCAGGGGGACTATGGCTACACCTTC. It specifies CASGWQGDYGYTF. Full variable domain (missing parts from reference TRBV19 and TRBJ1-2): DGGITQSPKYLFRKEGQNVTLSCEQNLNHDAMYWYRQDPGQGLRLIYYSQIVNDFQKGDIAEGYSVSREKKESFPLTVTSAQKNPTAFYLCASGWQGDYGYTFGSGTRLTVV.

The rearrangement links TRBV4-3 to TRBJ1-1; 10 positions match TRBD1. V trimming: 3 bases; J trimming: 4 bases; junction bases outside the gene matches: 5. The CDR3 consists of 15 residues. Looked up from germline, CDR1 is LGHNA and CDR2 is YSLEER. Here the CDR3 reads CASSQAGQGGTEAFF. In nucleotides, the CDR3 is TGCGCCAGCAGCCAGGCTGGACAGGGGGGCACTGAAGCTTTCTTT.

The chain carries TRBV15 and TRBJ1-6, with D possibly matching TRBD1 (5 bases). Trimming pared 1 base from V and 8 bases from J, leaving 12 bases between. CDR1 is LNHNV, CDR2 YYDKDF, per germline (reference sequence). The CDR3 is 15 amino acids. The CDR3 protein is CATSRGQLLDSPLHF. CDR3 DNA sequence: TGTGCCACCAGCAGAGGACAGTTGCTCGATTCACCCCTCCACTTT.

The V gene is TRBV2, the J gene TRBJ1-1, with D unclear. The V and J ends lost 2 bases and 3 bases respectively, with 4 bases between them. The CDR3 has 12 amino acids. Germline assignment: CDR1 SNHLY and CDR2 FYNNEI. CDR3 in amino acids: CASSEQDTEAFF. CDR3 in DNA: TGTGCCAGCAGTGAACAGGACACTGAAGCTTTCTTT.

CDR3 coding DNA: TGTGCCAGTAGTCGGACGGGAAGTAACACTGAAGCTTTCTTT. Amino acids: CASSRTGSNTEAFF. V is TRBV19 and J is TRBJ1-1; D is undetermined. The CDR3 length is 14 residues. Looked up from germline, CDR1 is LNHDA and CDR2 is SQIVND (reference sequence). V was shortened by 5 bases and J by 2 bases, with 12 bases between the two germline ends. Filled out from reference TRBV19 and TRBJ1-1, the complete variable domain reads DGGITQSPKYLFRKEGQNVTLSCEQNLNHDAMYWYRQDPGQGLRLIYYSQIVNDFQKGDIAEGYSVSREKKESFPLTVTSAQKNPTAFYLCASSRTGSNTEAFFGQGTRLTVV.

The rearrangement uses TRBV2 and TRBJ2-7; no clear D. The length of the CDR3 is 15 residues. The V gene's germline CDR1 is SNHLY and CDR2 FYNNEI. V was pared by 0 bases and J by 2 bases, with 11 bases between. CDR3 bases: TGTGCCAGCAGTGAAGCAAGGGCCGCAGCCTACGAGCAGTACTTC. This codes for CASSEARAAAYEQYF.

The chain carries TRBV19 and TRBJ2-5; D is perhaps TRBD2 (5 bases). The CDR3 spans 14 residues. Per the germline V gene, CDR1 is LNHDA and CDR2 is SQIVND (reference sequence). Trimming took off 3 bases at V and 5 bases at J, with 13 bases between the two ends. The CDR3 is CASSIQEREETQYF. The CDR3 bases are TGTGCCAGTAGTATCCAGGAGAGGGAGGAGACCCAGTACTTC.

The V call is TRBV28, the J call TRBJ2-1; D is unresolved. CDR3 size: 12 residues. Germline-derived CDR1 and CDR2 are MDHEN and SYDVKM. Deletions cut 6 bases from V and 4 bases from J, with 7 bases between. The CDR3 loop is CASSYEYNEQFF. CDR3 nucleotides: TGTGCCAGCAGCTATGAGTACAATGAGCAGTTCTTC.

This chain uses TRBV15 with TRBJ1-1, with D possibly matching TRBD1 (6 bases). The germline V gene has CDR1 LNHNV and CDR2 YYDKDF (reference sequence). V lost 8 bases, J lost 4 bases, and 20 bases lay in between. There are 15 residues in the CDR3. CDR3 in amino acids: CATGPDSFGGTEAFF. In nucleotides, the CDR3 is TGTGCCACCGGTCCGGACAGTTTCGGGGGCACTGAAGCTTTCTTT.

The chain joins TRBV7-9 to TRBJ2-2; no clear D. The germline V gene encodes CDR1 SEHNR and CDR2 FQNEAQ (reference sequence). The CDR3 loop spans 13 amino acids. Trimming took off 5 bases at V and 3 bases at J, with 7 bases between the two ends. The CDR3 sequence is CASSHQYTGELFF. CDR3 nucleotide sequence: TGTGCCAGCAGCCATCAATACACCGGGGAGCTGTTTTTT.

The V call is TRBV25-1, the J call TRBJ2-7, with 9 bases matching TRBD1. V shed 4 bases and J 4 bases; nucleotides not matched to a gene: 2. Germline assignment: CDR1 MGHDK and CDR2 SYGVNS. This CDR3 contains 13 residues. For the CDR3, the DNA is TGTGCCAGCAGTGTCGGGACAGGGTACGAGCAGTACTTC. Protein product: CASSVGTGYEQYF.

This clone was detected a few times. This sequence joins TRBV6-6 and TRBJ1-1; tentatively, D is TRBD1 (5 bases). Trimming took off 6 bases at V and 1 base at J, with 12 bases between the two ends. Per the germline V gene, CDR1 is MNHNY and CDR2 is SVGAGI (reference sequence). The CDR3 loop spans 14 amino acids. This chain's CDR3 is CASSLTAWNTEAFF. The CDR3 nucleotides read TGTGCCAGCAGCTTGACAGCGTGGAACACTGAAGCTTTCTTT.

The J gene is TRBJ2-7, the V gene TRBV7-9; D remains unclear. CDR1 SEHNR and CDR2 FQNEAQ come from the germline V gene (reference sequence). This CDR3 spans 12 amino acids. V lost 5 bases and J 0 bases, leaving 5 bases between the germline ends. CDR3 nucleotides: TGTGCCAGCAGCAAAAGCTCCTACGAGCAGTACTTC. Its translation is CASSKSSYEQYF.

As for this clone: Other nucleotide sequences from this sample produce the same CDR3. The chain combines TRBV11-2 with TRBJ2-7; D not resolved. Germline lookup yields CDR1 SGHAT and CDR2 FQNNGV. The CDR3 is made up of 13 amino acids. The ends were cut back, 5 bases at V and 4 bases at J, with 12 bases in the middle. In nucleotides, the CDR3 is TGTGCCAGCAGCCTGGATCCGAGTTACGAGCAGTACTTC. It encodes CASSLDPSYEQYF.

This rearrangement joins TRBV30 to TRBJ1-2; the match to TRBD1 covers 7 bases. The CDR3 contains 14 residues. Looked up from germline, CDR1 is GTSNPN and CDR2 is SVGIG (reference sequence). V dropped 4 bases and J dropped 3; count of bases not matched to a gene: 8. CDR3 in DNA: TGTGCCTGGAATCTCAGGGGGTGGGACTATGGCTACACCTTC. It is translated as CAWNLRGWDYGYTF.

V usage is TRBV29-1 and J usage is TRBJ1-1; D might be TRBD1 (5 bases). The germline V gene has CDR1 SQVTM and CDR2 ANQGSEA. The CDR3 covers 12 residues. Trimming removed 3 bases from V and 4 bases from J, with 9 bases in between. CDR3 in amino acids: CSVEGDRTEAFF. CDR3 nucleotides: TGCAGCGTTGAGGGGGATCGCACTGAAGCTTTCTTT.

This clone was detected once. This rearrangement joins TRBV6-1 to TRBJ2-1; 8 nucleotides line up with TRBD2. From germline, CDR1 is MNHNS and CDR2 SASEGT. The CDR3 is 17 amino acids. The trim removed 2 bases at V and 3 bases at J, leaving 9 bases unmatched. CDR3 nucleotide sequence: TGTGCCAGCAGTGAACCCCCGGCGGGGGGCGGCTACAATGAGCAGTTCTTC. This codes for CASSEPPAGGGYNEQFF.

The CDR3 here is CASSQDRTGGTGNTIYF. CDR3 DNA: TGCGCCAGCAGCCAAGATCGGACAGGGGGTACTGGAAACACCATATATTTT. The chain uses TRBV4-3 and TRBJ1-3; 10 bases line up with TRBD1. V lost 0 bases to trimming and J lost 2 bases; unmatched junction nucleotides: 4. Per germline, CDR1 LGHNA and CDR2 YSLEER. This CDR3 comprises 17 residues.

The chain is built from TRBV30 and TRBJ2-3; 7 nucleotides align to TRBD1. The CDR3 loop spans 13 amino acids. Germline CDR1 reads GTSNPN; CDR2 reads SVGIG (reference sequence). V shed 5 bases, J shed 5 bases, and the junction held 7 bases outside the gene matches. The CDR3 nucleotides read TGTGCCTGGGACAGGGAACTTTTAGATACGCAGTATTTT. It specifies CAWDRELLDTQYF.

As regards this clone: The identical CDR3 is also encoded by other nucleotide sequences in the sample. The genes are TRBV2 and TRBJ2-5, with D unresolved. V was trimmed by 1 base and J by 5 bases, leaving 8 bases between them. The CDR3 runs to 13 residues. Looked up from germline, CDR1 is SNHLY and CDR2 is FYNNEI. CDR3 sequence: CASSEEGWETQYF. CDR3 nucleotides: TGTGCCAGCAGTGAAGAGGGTTGGGAGACCCAGTACTTC.

This chain joins TRBV5-6 and TRBJ1-1; no clear D. Germline-derived CDR1 and CDR2 are SGHDT and YYEEEE. V lost 5 bases, J lost 2 bases, and 10 bases lay in between. CDR3 length: 13 residues. CDR3 sequence: CASSRGFNTEAFF. CDR3 DNA sequence: TGTGCCAGCAGTCGGGGTTTCAACACTGAAGCTTTCTTT.

V gene TRBV7-9 combines with J gene TRBJ2-7, with D perhaps TRBD1 or TRBD2 (5 bases each). The CDR3 is made up of 13 amino acids. V gave up 5 bases and J gave up 3 bases, with 11 bases separating them. The V gene's germline CDR1 is SEHNR and CDR2 FQNEAQ (reference sequence). Here the CDR3 DNA reads TGTGCCAGCAGCCGTATGGGGGACTACGAGCAGTACTTC. It encodes CASSRMGDYEQYF.

The rearrangement joins TRBV13 to TRBJ1-1, with D perhaps TRBD1 (5 bases). V was pared by 8 bases and J by 4 bases, with 11 bases between. The CDR3 extends over 12 amino acids. CDR1 is PRHDT and CDR2 is FYEKMQ in the germline V gene (reference sequence). CDR3 DNA sequence: TGTGCCAGCGGGGGGGTGGGCACTGAAGCTTTCTTT. It translates to CASGGVGTEAFF.

Concerning this clone itself: The same CDR3 is also encoded by other DNA sequences in this sample. The genes are TRBV9 and TRBJ1-4; D gene unclear. CDR3 size: 15 residues. V lost 2 bases, J lost 0 bases, and 8 bases lay in between. CDR1 and CDR2 (germline): SGDLS, YYNGEE. CDR3: CASSVGGTTNEKLFF. The CDR3 DNA reads as TGTGCCAGCAGCGTCGGAGGTACAACTAATGAAAAACTGTTTTTT.

This chain connects TRBV28 to TRBJ1-1, with 9 bases aligning to TRBD1. Germline V CDR1 and CDR2: MDHEN, SYDVKM. The V segment lost 5 bases and the J segment 4 bases; nucleotides outside the gene matches: 8. The CDR3 covers 15 residues. CDR3 coding DNA: TGTGCCAGCAGTACGGTAGGACAGGGGCCCACTGAAGCTTTCTTT. It yields the protein CASSTVGQGPTEAFF.

The rearrangement uses TRBV6-1 and TRBJ2-1, with 8 bases lining up with TRBD2. Germline CDR1 and CDR2: MNHNS and SASEGT. The CDR3 runs to 15 residues. V trimming: 6 bases; J trimming: 7 bases; junction bases outside the gene matches: 11. Written as DNA, the CDR3 is TGTGCCAGCAGCGAGGCTCGGGGGGGCCGGAATGAGCAGTTCTTC. It translates to CASSEARGGRNEQFF.

V is TRBV28 and J is TRBJ2-1; 9 bases line up with TRBD1. This CDR3 has 14 residues. Germline values: CDR1 MDHEN, CDR2 SYDVKM. The ends lost 3 bases at V and 8 bases at J; junction bases unmatched: 5. This CDR3 reads CASSLGTGGDEQFF. In nucleotides, the CDR3 is TGTGCCAGCAGTTTGGGCACAGGGGGCGATGAGCAGTTCTTC.

The table lists this clone with a count of one. This chain connects TRBV29-1 to TRBJ2-5, with 9 bases matching TRBD2. The germline V gene has CDR1 SQVTM and CDR2 ANQGSEA. The CDR3 is 13 amino acids. V trimming: 8 bases; J trimming: 3 bases; junction bases outside the gene matches: 7. CDR3: CSCLAGEEETQYF. The CDR3 coding sequence is TGCAGCTGTTTAGCGGGGGAGGAAGAGACCCAGTACTTC. Full variable domain (remainder filled in from reference TRBV29-1 and TRBJ2-5): SAVISQKPSRDICQRGTSLTIQCQVDSQVTMMFWYRQQPGQSLTLIATANQGSEATYESGFVIDKFPISRPNLTFSTLTVSNMSPEDSSIYLCSCLAGEEETQYFGPGTRLLVL.

The J gene is TRBJ2-5, the V gene TRBV2, with 9 bases matching TRBD2. With V trimmed by 3 bases and J by 3 bases, 11 bases remained unmatched. The CDR3 spans 17 residues. Germline values: CDR1 SNHLY, CDR2 FYNNEI. The CDR3 protein is CASSDLAGREGKETQYF. The CDR3 coding sequence is TGTGCCAGCAGTGACCTAGCGGGGCGGGAGGGGAAAGAGACCCAGTACTTC.

This clone has just one count. The chain joins TRBV7-3 to TRBJ1-1, with 10 positions matching TRBD1. There are 15 residues in the CDR3. Germline assignment: CDR1 SGHTA and CDR2 FQGTGA. Trimming cost V 4 bases and J 1 base; bases outside gene matches: 3. CDR3 protein: CASSWGQGRNTEAFF. DNA of the CDR3: TGTGCCAGCAGCTGGGGACAGGGGCGGAACACTGAAGCTTTCTTT.

Comment on this clone: Other nucleotide sequences from this sample produce the same CDR3. For the CDR3, the DNA is TGTGCCAGCAGCTTAGACCCGGGACCCTACGAGCAGTACTTC. Its translation is CASSLDPGPYEQYF. This chain uses TRBV11-2 with TRBJ2-7; perhaps D is TRBD1 or TRBD2 (5 bases each). Germline CDR1 and CDR2: SGHAT and FQNNGV. The V end lost 0 bases, the J end lost 2 bases, and 8 bases lay between the germline ends. The CDR3 spans 14 residues. Based on the CDR3 plus reference TRBV11-2 and TRBJ2-7, the full variable domain is EAGVAQSPRYKIIEKRQSVAFWCNPISGHATLYWYQQILGQGPKLLIQFQNNGVVDDSQLPKDRFSAERLKGVDSTLKIQPAKLEDSAVYLCASSLDPGPYEQYFGPGTRLTVT.